The present T cell receptor (beta chain) was sequenced within a study of siplizumab effects on memory and regulatory T cells. Study-wide points: Whether the proliferating Tregs (from siplizumab cultures) were suppressive was not confirmed. Treatment with siplizumab left mappable alloreactive CD4+ clones averaging roughly 70% Treg-derived, compared with 25% to 30% in controls. Among sequences traceable to unstimulated CD4+ memory cells, alloreactive ones were significantly reduced by siplizumab.

As concerns this clone: Its cognate antigen is unknown.

Between the trimmed V and J ends, which lost 2 bases and 1 base, there was a span of 6 bases. The germline gives CDR1 SGHDT, CDR2 YYEEEE. The CDR3 spans 13 residues. Profiled with immunoSEQ multiplex PCR; TCRdb holds only in-frame clones, not every one. The sample has 80,000 to 130,000 clones, approximately 92% seen once. This rearrangement joins TRBV5-6 to TRBJ1-2; D gene uncertain. Sequencing was performed on CD4+ T cells sorted from blood. The sequence was collected from a human donor in good health. Some clones in this sample may be carry-over from other donors' samples. For the CDR3, the DNA is TGTGCCAGCAGCTTTGGGGTTAACTATGGCTACACCTTC. Amino acids: CASSFGVNYGYTF.